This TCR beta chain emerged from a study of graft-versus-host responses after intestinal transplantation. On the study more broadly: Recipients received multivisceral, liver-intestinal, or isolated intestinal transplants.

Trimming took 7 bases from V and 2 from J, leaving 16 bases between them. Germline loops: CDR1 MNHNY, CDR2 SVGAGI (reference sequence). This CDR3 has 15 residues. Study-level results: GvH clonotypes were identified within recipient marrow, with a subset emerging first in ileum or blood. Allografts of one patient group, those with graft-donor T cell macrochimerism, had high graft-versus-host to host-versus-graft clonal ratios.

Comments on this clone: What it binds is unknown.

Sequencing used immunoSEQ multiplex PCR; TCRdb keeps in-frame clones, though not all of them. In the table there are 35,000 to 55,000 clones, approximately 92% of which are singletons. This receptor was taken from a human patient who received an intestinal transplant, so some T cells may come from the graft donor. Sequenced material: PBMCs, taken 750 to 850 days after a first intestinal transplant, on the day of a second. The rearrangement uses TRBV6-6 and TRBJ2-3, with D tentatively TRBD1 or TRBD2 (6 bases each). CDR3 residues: CASTDSGGSTDTQYF. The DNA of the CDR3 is TGTGCCAGCACTGATTCCGGGGGCTCCACAGATACGCAGTATTTT.